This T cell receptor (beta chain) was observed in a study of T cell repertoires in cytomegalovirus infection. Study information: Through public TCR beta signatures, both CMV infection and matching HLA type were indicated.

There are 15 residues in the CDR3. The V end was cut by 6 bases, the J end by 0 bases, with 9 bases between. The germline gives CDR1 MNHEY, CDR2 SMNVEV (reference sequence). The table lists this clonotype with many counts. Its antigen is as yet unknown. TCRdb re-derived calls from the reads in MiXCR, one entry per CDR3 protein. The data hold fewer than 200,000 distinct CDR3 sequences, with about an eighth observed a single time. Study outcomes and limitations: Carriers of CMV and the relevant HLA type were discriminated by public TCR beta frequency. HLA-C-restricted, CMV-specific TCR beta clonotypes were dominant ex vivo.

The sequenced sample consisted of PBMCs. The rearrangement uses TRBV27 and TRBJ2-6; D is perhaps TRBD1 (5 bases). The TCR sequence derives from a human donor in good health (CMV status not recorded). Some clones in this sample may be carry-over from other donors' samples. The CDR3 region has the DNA TGTGCCAGCAGCCCCGACAGCTCTGGGGCCAACGTCCTGACTTTC. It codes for CASSPDSSGANVLTF.